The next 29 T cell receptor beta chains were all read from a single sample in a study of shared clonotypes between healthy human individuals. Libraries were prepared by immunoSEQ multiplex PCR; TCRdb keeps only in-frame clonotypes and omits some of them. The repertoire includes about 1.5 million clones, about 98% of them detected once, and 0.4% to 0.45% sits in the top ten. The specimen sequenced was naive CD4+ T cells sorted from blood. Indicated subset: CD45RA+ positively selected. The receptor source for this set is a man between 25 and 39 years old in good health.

The CDR3: CASRLLPGSTGELFF. CDR3 bases: TGTGCCAGTAGACTCCTCCCTGGCTCCACCGGGGAGCTGTTTTTT. The rearrangement links TRBV19 to TRBJ2-2; D ambiguous. This CDR3 is 15 amino acids long. The V end was cut by 6 bases, the J end by 4 bases, with 15 bases between. The germline CDR1 and CDR2 sequences are LNHDA and SQIVND (reference sequence).

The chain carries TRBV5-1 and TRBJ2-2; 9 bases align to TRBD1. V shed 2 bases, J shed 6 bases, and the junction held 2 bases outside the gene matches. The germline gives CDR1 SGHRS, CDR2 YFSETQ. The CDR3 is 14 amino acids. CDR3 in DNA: TGCGCCAGCAGCTTAAACAGGGGGCCCGGGGAGCTGTTTTTT. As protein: CASSLNRGPGELFF.

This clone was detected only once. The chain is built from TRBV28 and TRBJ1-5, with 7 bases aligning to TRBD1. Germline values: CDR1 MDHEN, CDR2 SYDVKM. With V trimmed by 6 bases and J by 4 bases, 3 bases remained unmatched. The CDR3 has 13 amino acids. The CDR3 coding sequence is TGTGCCAGCAGGAAGGGACAGAATCAGCCCCAGCATTTT. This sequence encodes CASRKGQNQPQHF. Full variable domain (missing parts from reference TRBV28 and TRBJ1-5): DVKVTQSSRYLVKRTGEKVFLECVQDMDHENMFWYRQDPGLGLRLIYFSYDVKMKEKGDIPEGYSVSREKKERFSLILESASTNQTSMYLCASRKGQNQPQHFGDGTRLSIL.

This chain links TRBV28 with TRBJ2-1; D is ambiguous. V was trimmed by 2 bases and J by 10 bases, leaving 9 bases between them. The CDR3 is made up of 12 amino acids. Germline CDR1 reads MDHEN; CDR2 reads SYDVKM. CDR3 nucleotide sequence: TGTGCCAGCAGTTTAATCTCCCAAGAGCAGTTCTTC. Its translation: CASSLISQEQFF.

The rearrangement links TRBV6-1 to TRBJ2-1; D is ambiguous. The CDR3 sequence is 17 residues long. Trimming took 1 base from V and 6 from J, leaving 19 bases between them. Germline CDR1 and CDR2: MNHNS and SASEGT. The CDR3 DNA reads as TGTGCCAGCAGTGAAGGATTGTGGCGGAAACCCCGCAATGAGCAGTTCTTC. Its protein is CASSEGLWRKPRNEQFF.

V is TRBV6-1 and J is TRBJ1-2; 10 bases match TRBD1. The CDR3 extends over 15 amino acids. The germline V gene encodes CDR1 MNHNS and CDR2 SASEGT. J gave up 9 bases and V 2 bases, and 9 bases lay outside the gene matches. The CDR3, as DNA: TGTGCCAGCAGTGAAATCCCCGGGGGACAGGGGAGCTACACCTTC. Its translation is CASSEIPGGQGSYTF.

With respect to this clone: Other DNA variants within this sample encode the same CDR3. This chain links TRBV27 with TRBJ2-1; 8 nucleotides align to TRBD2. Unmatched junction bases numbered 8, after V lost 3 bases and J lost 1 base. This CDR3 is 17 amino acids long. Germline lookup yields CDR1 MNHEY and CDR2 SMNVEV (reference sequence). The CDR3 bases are TGTGCCAGCAGTTTGAGGTTAGCGGGAAGGTCCTACAATGAGCAGTTCTTC. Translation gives CASSLRLAGRSYNEQFF.

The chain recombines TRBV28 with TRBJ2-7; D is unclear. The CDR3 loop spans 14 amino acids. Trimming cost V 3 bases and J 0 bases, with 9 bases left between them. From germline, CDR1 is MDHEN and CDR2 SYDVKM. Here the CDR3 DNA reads TGTGCCAGCAGTTTCGGCTGGAGCTCCTACGAGCAGTACTTC. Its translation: CASSFGWSSYEQYF.

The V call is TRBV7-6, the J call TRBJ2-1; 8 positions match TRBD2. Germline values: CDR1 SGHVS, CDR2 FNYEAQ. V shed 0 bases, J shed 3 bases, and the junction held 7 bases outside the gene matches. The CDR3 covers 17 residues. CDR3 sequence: CASSLAPAGGNYNEQFF. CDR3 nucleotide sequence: TGTGCCAGCAGCTTAGCCCCGGCGGGAGGCAACTACAATGAGCAGTTCTTC.

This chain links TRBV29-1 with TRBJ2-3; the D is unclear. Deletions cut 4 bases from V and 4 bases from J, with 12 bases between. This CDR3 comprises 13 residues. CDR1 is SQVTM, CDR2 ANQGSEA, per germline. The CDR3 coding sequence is TGCAGCGTTGCATCTAGTCAGTCAGATACGCAGTATTTT. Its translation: CSVASSQSDTQYF.

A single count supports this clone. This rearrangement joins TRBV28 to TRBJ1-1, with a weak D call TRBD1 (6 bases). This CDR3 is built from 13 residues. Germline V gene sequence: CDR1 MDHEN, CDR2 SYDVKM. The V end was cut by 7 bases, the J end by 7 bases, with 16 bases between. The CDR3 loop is CASIGGALREAFF. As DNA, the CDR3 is TGTGCCAGCATAGGGGGGGCGCTTCGTGAAGCTTTCTTT.

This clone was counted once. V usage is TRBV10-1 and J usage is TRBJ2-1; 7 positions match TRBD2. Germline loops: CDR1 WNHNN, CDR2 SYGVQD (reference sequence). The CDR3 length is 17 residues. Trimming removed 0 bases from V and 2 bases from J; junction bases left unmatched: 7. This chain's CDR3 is CASSESVAGAPYNEQFF. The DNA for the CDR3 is TGCGCCAGCAGTGAGTCGGTCGCGGGAGCCCCCTACAATGAGCAGTTCTTC.

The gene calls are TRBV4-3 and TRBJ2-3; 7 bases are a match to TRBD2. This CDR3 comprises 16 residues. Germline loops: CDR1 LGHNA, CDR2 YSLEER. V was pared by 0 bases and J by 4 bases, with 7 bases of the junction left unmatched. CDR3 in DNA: TGCGCCAGCAGCCAAGATGTAGCTAGCGGCTCAGATACGCAGTATTTT. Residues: CASSQDVASGSDTQYF.

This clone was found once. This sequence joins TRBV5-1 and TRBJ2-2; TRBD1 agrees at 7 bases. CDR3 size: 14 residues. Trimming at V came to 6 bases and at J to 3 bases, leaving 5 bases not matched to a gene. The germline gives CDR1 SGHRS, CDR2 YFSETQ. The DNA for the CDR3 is TGCGCCAGCACCAGGGGGTGGGACACCGGGGAGCTGTTTTTT. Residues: CASTRGWDTGELFF.

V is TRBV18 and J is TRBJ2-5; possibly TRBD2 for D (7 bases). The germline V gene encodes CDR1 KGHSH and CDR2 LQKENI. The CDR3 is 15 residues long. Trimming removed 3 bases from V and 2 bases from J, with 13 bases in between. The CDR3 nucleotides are TGTGCCAGCTCACCGAAAAAGGGGGGGCAAGAGACCCAGTACTTC. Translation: CASSPKKGGQETQYF.

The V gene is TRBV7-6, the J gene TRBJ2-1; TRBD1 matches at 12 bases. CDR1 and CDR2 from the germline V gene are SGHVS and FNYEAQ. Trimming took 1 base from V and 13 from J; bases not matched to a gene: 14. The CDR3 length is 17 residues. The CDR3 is CASSLVAGTGGRVAQFF. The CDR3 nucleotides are TGTGCCAGCAGCTTAGTGGCCGGGACAGGGGGCCGGGTGGCTCAGTTCTTC.

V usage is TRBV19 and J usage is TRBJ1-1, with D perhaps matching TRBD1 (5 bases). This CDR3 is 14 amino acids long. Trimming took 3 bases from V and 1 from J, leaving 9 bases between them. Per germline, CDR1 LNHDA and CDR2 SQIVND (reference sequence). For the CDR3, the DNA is TGTGCCAGTAGTATTTGGACAAGGAACACTGAAGCTTTCTTT. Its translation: CASSIWTRNTEAFF.

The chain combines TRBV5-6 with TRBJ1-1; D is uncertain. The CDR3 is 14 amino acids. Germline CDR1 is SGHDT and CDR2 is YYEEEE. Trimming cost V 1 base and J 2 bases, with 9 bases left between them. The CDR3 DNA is TGTGCCAGCAGCTTGTTAAGGGCAAACACTGAAGCTTTCTTT. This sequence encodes CASSLLRANTEAFF.

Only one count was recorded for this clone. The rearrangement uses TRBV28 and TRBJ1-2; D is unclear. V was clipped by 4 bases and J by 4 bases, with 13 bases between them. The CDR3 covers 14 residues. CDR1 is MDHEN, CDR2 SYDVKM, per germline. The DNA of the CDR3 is TGTGCCAGCAGTTCAACTCCCCGGGGCTATGGCTACACCTTC. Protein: CASSSTPRGYGYTF.

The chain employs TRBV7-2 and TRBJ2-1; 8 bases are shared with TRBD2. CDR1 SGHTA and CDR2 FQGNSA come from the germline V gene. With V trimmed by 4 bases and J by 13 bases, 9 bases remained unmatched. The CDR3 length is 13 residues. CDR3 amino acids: CASSSKRGSPQFF. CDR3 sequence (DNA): TGTGCCAGCAGCTCCAAGCGGGGGAGTCCCCAGTTCTTC.

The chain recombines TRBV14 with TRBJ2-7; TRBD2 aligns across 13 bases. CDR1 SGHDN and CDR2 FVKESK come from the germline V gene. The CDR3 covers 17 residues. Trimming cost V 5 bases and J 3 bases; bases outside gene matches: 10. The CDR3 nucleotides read TGTGCCAGCAGCAGTCGGACTAGCGGGGGTACTAACTACGAGCAGTACTTC. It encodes CASSSRTSGGTNYEQYF.

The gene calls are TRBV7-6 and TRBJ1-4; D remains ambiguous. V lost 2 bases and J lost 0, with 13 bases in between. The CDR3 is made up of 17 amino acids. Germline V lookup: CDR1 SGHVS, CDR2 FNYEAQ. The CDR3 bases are TGTGCCAGCAGCTTACCCCGCGACAAGTCAACTAATGAAAAACTGTTTTTT. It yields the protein CASSLPRDKSTNEKLFF.

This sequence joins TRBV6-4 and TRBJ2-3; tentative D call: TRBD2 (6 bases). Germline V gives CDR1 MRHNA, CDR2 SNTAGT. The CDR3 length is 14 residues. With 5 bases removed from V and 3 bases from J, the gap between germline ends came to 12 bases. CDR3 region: CASSTGERTDTQYF. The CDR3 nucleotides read TGTGCCAGCAGTACGGGAGAACGGACAGATACGCAGTATTTT.

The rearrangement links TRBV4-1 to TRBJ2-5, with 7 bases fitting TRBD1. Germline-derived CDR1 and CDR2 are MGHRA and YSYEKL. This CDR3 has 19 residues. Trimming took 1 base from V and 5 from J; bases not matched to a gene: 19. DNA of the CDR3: TGCGCCAGCAGCCAAGCCTCATTACGAGCGACAGGGTTGTACGAGACCCAGTACTTC. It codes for CASSQASLRATGLYETQYF.

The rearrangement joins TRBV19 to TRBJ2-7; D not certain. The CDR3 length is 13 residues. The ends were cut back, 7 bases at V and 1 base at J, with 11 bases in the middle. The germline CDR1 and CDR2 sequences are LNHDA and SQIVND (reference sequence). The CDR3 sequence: CASKDFGSYEQYF. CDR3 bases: TGTGCCAGTAAAGACTTCGGTTCCTACGAGCAGTACTTC.

The DNA for the CDR3 is TGTGCCAGCAGCGGCTCCGCGACCATAAACACCGGGGAGCTGTTTTTT. This encodes CASSGSATINTGELFF. The gene calls are TRBV7-8 and TRBJ2-2; D gene ambiguous. The length of the CDR3 is 16 residues. The V end lost 5 bases, the J end lost 2 bases, and 15 bases lay between the germline ends. The germline gives CDR1 SGHVS, CDR2 FQNEAQ. Combining the CDR3 with reference TRBV7-8 and TRBJ2-2 gives the whole variable domain GAGVSQSPRYKVAKRGQDVALRCDPISGHVSLFWYQQALGQGPEFLTYFQNEAQLDKSGLPSDRFFAERPEGSVSTLKIQRTQQEDSAVYLCASSGSATINTGELFFGEGSRLTVL.

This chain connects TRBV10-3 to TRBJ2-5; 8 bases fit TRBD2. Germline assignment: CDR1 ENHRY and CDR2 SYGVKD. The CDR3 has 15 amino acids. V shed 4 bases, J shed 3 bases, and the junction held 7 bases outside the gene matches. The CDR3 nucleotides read TGTGCCATCAGTGCCGGTCCGGGGGGGGAAGAGACCCAGTACTTC. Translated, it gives CAISAGPGGEETQYF.

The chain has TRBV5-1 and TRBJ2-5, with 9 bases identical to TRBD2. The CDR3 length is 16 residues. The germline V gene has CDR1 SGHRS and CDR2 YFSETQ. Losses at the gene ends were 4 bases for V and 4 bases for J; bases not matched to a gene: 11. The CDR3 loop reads CASSLLTSGSGETQYF. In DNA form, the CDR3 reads TGCGCCAGCAGCCTATTGACTAGCGGCTCGGGAGAGACCCAGTACTTC.

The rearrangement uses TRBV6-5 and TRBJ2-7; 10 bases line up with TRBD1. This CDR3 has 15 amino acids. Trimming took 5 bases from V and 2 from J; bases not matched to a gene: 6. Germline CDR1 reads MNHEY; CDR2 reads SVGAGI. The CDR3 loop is CASSRDRGTTYEQYF. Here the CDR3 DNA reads TGTGCCAGCAGTCGGGACAGGGGTACGACCTACGAGCAGTACTTC.